This T cell receptor (beta chain) was obtained from a study of beta chain features in type 1 diabetes (dated by TCRdb to the late 2010s). With regard to the full study: No differences in mean age, gender distribution, total cell number or subset yield were found between patients and healthy donors. In the study, recently diagnosed type 1 diabetes patients and matched healthy donors were compared on the TCRB repertoires of their sorted circulating CD4+ T cell subsets. Naive and central memory subsets were obtained from all 30 or so donors, but regulatory and stem cell-like memory subsets were isolated from only 8 patients and roughly eight healthy donors. A total of some 100,000,000 sorted cells were examined across all samples, and a strong correlation was observed between cell number per subset and RNA yield. Findings and caveats that apply to the study as a whole: Naive, central memory and regulatory TCRB repertoires appeared more similar among patients than among healthy donors. Shorter templates might have been favored by PCR, but patient and control samples were amplified and corrected together, so both groups would have been affected equally by any skew. Because cDNA rather than genomic DNA was sequenced, highly expressing activated cells could have been over-represented, although no difference in activation and CD3 levels was found between groups. In all four CD4+ subsets, TCRB CDR3 length was moderately but significantly shorter in type 1 diabetes patients. At VDJ recombination sites, type 1 diabetes patients had fewer insertions and more deleted nucleotides, which implies abnormalities in thymic rearrangement. HLA sub-analyses involved small numbers of individuals, so any influence of HLA type on TCRB rearrangement remained unresolved.

In this sample, this clone turned up a few times. The specificity of this receptor is unknown. No base quality information exists; no much larger clone differs at one position. In the same sample, other DNA sequences code for this CDR3. A single peripheral blood draw of 90 to 150 mL on average was collected from each donor into heparinised tubes. Naive, central memory, regulatory and stem cell-like memory CD4+ T cells were sorted on a BD FACSAria II using a panel including CD45RO, CCR7, CD25, CD127, CD95 and CD27. All sorted populations exceeded 95% purity. PBMCs were isolated immediately by Lymphoprep density gradient centrifugation and stained directly without culture. To minimize batch effects, samples were stained and sorted in pairs, one healthy donor with one patient per experiment. All of the isolated RNA was reverse transcribed with the High Capacity cDNA Reverse Transcription Kit, so expressed TCRB transcripts were sequenced. Deep immunoSEQ sequencing was applied to naive, central memory and regulatory T cell samples, giving an average of about 3.7 million total reads per sample. Sorted cells were lysed in RLT buffer and RNA was extracted with DNase-treated RNeasy Micro or Mini kits, depending on cell number. To prevent cross-contamination, each cell subset was processed individually, whereas patient and healthy donor samples were processed jointly. TCRB sequences were amplified from cDNA with the immunoSEQ multiplex PCR, producing 87-bp fragments spanning the CDR3 region. Amplicons were sequenced on the Illumina HiSeq platform. In the paper's pipeline: PCR bias was computationally corrected using synthetic template baselines, reads within Hamming distance 2 were collapsed, and singletons that could not be merged were discarded. By aligning reads against IMGT, V, D and J genes, CDR3 length, and insertions or deletions at six rearrangement sites were assigned. Within each subset, clonotype counts were normalized to sorted cell number, and only after that were true diversity and Gini coefficients computed with the tcR R package. The overlap coefficient, calculated on TCRB nucleotide sequences, was used to measure repertoire sharing. This immuneACCESS table, as held by TCRdb, lists in-frame sequences with V and J called but not all clones. Of the missing ones, under half trace to an unresolved V gene in checked studies; the others have no known cause. The V and J calls and clone size were taken over from that table, and D and trimming were inferred from the DNA. This sample has about 170,000 clones in its table, and approximately 7.8% of those were observed once. The ten most abundant clones make up more than 0.75% of the sample.

Sequenced input: central memory CD4+ T cells from blood. This sequence was found in a woman between 40 and 55 years old with type 1 diabetes.

At the DNA level, the sequence is TGTGCCAGCAGCCCGGATCGGGGTGCGGAGACCCAGTACTTC. Its product reads: CASSPDRGAETQYF. Here the chain combines TRBV5-6 and TRBJ2-5; the D region possibly corresponds to TRBD2 (5 bases align). Reading from cysteine to phenylalanine, the CDR3 counts 14 amino acids. This entry keeps only the CDR3 DNA: 42 bases, framed from base 1. V lost 4 bases and J lost 5 bases; the stretch between them is 15 bases long. From a lookup of the germline V gene, CDR1 and CDR2 are SGHDT and YYEEEE. With the rest looked up from the reference TRBV5-6 and TRBJ2-5 genes rather than sequenced, the full variable domain is DAGVTQSPTHLIKTRGQQVTLRCSPKSGHDTVSWYQQALGQGPQFIFQYYEEEERQRGNFPDRFSGHQFPNYSSELNVNALLLGDSALYLCASSPDRGAETQYFGPGTRLLVL.